This section outlines one T cell receptor (beta chain) sequence together with its context. Source study methods: Reference gene primer amplification yielded estimated nucleated cell counts. Sequencing was performed with immunoSEQ multiplex PCR; in TCRdb, only in-frame clones are kept and a portion is missing. D and trimming come from the DNA, and the V and J calls and clone size come from that table. The top ten hold approximately 3.5% of the sample, which has 110,000 to 150,000 clones, 80% seen once. The V gene's germline CDR1 is SQVTM and CDR2 ANQGSEA. Trimming cost V 6 bases and J 2 bases; bases outside gene matches: 5. The CDR3 loop spans 14 amino acids. This specimen comes from a study of blood T cell repertoires in COVID-19. Study-level background: Spain, Italy and the United States supplied samples that represented acute and convalescent COVID-19. T cells, B-cell-depleted T cells, or PBMCs supplied cDNA or gDNA.

The source of this sequence is a man between 65 and 85 years old who had recovered from COVID-19. This sequence joins TRBV29-1 and TRBJ2-7; 12 bases align to TRBD2. The sample consisted of peripheral blood. The CDR3 DNA is TGCAGCGTGGCTGGACTAGCGGGACCCTACGAGCAGTACTTC. This sequence encodes CSVAGLAGPYEQYF.